Shown below are 21 T cell receptor beta chains from a single sample sequenced in a study of cytomegalovirus exposure and HLA in healthy donors. The table came from immunoSEQ multiplex PCR; TCRdb's copy has only in-frame clones and leaves some out. The sample yields under 400,000 clones, roughly 88% seen once. The sequenced sample consisted of PBMCs. The origin of the receptors is a woman aged 18-29 years in good health and CMV-seronegative.

The chain is built from TRBV10-3 and TRBJ2-5, with 11 positions matching TRBD2. The CDR3 sequence is 15 residues long. Germline V gives CDR1 ENHRY, CDR2 SYGVKD. The V gene end was trimmed by 6 bases and the J gene end by 4 bases; junction bases not matched to a gene: 7. The CDR3 DNA reads TGTGCCATCAGCGATAGCGGGGGGGCGGGAGAGACCCAGTACTTC. Protein sequence: CAISDSGGAGETQYF.

The rearrangement joins TRBV11-2 to TRBJ2-5; D might be TRBD2 (6 bases). Trimming stripped 2 bases from V and 2 bases from J, with 15 bases between. Germline V gives CDR1 SGHAT, CDR2 FQNNGV. The CDR3 length is 16 residues. CDR3: CASSLSPWRGQETQYF. CDR3 DNA: TGTGCCAGCAGCTTATCCCCTTGGCGGGGACAAGAGACCCAGTACTTC.

As to this clone: Other nucleotide sequences in the sample specify the same CDR3. The J gene is TRBJ1-1, the V gene TRBV7-3; D perhaps matches TRBD1 (6 bases). CDR1 SGHTA and CDR2 FQGTGA come from the germline V gene. With 6 bases removed from V and 1 base from J, the gap between germline ends came to 9 bases. CDR3 size: 13 residues. In nucleotides, the CDR3 is TGTGCCAGCAGATCACAGGGGAACACTGAAGCTTTCTTT. It encodes CASRSQGNTEAFF.

V gene TRBV18 combines with J gene TRBJ1-4, with D unclear. The CDR3 covers 11 residues. Germline-derived CDR1 and CDR2 are KGHSH and LQKENI. Trimming removed 3 bases from V and 8 bases from J, with 4 bases in between. CDR3 loop: CASSPQEKLFF. The CDR3 DNA sequence: TGTGCCAGCTCACCCCAGGAAAAACTGTTTTTT.

This sequence joins TRBV6-1 and TRBJ1-2; D may be TRBD1 (5 bases). CDR1 and CDR2 from the germline V gene are MNHNS and SASEGT. This CDR3 region has 15 residues. V was pared by 6 bases and J by 2 bases, with 16 bases between. The CDR3 loop is CASRTDGGVNYGYTF. Here the CDR3 DNA reads TGTGCCAGCAGGACGGACGGGGGGGTAAACTATGGCTACACCTTC.

The genes are TRBV5-1 and TRBJ2-1; D is unresolved. From germline, CDR1 is SGHRS and CDR2 YFSETQ. There are 12 residues in the CDR3. V was shortened by 3 bases and J by 8 bases, with 9 bases between the two germline ends. The DNA of the CDR3 is TGCGCCAGCAGCTCCCCCCGCGATGAGCAGTTCTTC. Translated, it gives CASSSPRDEQFF.

V is TRBV2 and J is TRBJ2-5; 9 nucleotides align to TRBD2. The CDR3 is made up of 14 amino acids. Germline V gene data show CDR1 as SNHLY and CDR2 as FYNNEI. V trimming: 11 bases; J trimming: 1 base; junction bases outside the gene matches: 8. In nucleotides, the CDR3 is TGTGCCGGGGCGGGACTAGCAGTCCAAGAGACCCAGTACTTC. Protein product: CAGAGLAVQETQYF. Together with reference TRBV2 and TRBJ2-5, the CDR3 gives the full variable domain: EPEVTQTPSHQVTQMGQEVILRCVPISNHLYFYWYRQILGQKVEFLVSFYNNEISEKSEIFDDQFSVERPDGSNFTLKIRSTKLEDSAMYFCAGAGLAVQETQYFGPGTRLLVL.

In this sample, this clone turned up a few times. The rearrangement joins TRBV7-2 to TRBJ1-5; D may be TRBD1 (5 bases). This CDR3 has 12 amino acids. Trimming left V 8 bases short and J 5 bases short, with 10 bases between. The germline gives CDR1 SGHTA, CDR2 FQGNSA. The CDR3 spells CASGEGYQPQHF. CDR3 in DNA: TGTGCCAGCGGGGAGGGGTATCAGCCCCAGCATTTT.

This chain uses TRBV19 with TRBJ1-1, with 9 bases lining up with TRBD1. The CDR3 length is 18 residues. The germline gives CDR1 LNHDA, CDR2 SQIVND (reference sequence). With V trimmed by 4 bases and J by 5 bases, 17 bases remained unmatched. The CDR3 DNA reads as TGTGCCAGTAGTAGAGGACAGGGGATGCTGCTTCGTCGAACTGAAGCTTTCTTT. This codes for CASSRGQGMLLRRTEAFF.

The chain has TRBV15 and TRBJ2-7, with 9 bases aligning to TRBD1. Germline lookup yields CDR1 LNHNV and CDR2 YYDKDF (reference sequence). The CDR3 sequence is 17 residues long. The V segment lost 1 base and the J segment 6 bases; nucleotides outside the gene matches: 13. CDR3 nucleotide sequence: TGTGCCACCAGCAGAGGATTAACGCGGGACAGGGATTCCGAGCAGTACTTC. It encodes CATSRGLTRDRDSEQYF.

The V and J genes are TRBV6-5 and TRBJ1-1, with 7 bases aligning to TRBD1. V gave up 2 bases and J gave up 0 bases; unmatched junction bases: 3. Germline values: CDR1 MNHEY, CDR2 SVGAGI. The CDR3 is 15 amino acids. The CDR3 nucleotides are TGTGCCAGCAGTTACAGGGGACAGCTGAACACTGAAGCTTTCTTT. It translates to CASSYRGQLNTEAFF.

Worth noting for this clone: Other DNA sequences within the sample encode an identical CDR3. The CDR3 is CASSLGRPNTEAFF. The CDR3 DNA reads as TGTGCCAGCAGTTTAGGCAGGCCCAACACTGAAGCTTTCTTT. The genes are TRBV28 and TRBJ1-1; D unclear. Trimming shortened V by 2 bases and J by 2 bases, and 9 bases separated the two germline ends. The CDR3 has 14 amino acids. CDR1 MDHEN and CDR2 SYDVKM come from the germline V gene.

The chain couples TRBV6-1 to TRBJ1-5; D is unresolved. Trimming removed 4 bases from V and 3 bases from J, with 10 bases in between. This CDR3 contains 14 residues. The germline V gene has CDR1 MNHNS and CDR2 SASEGT. CDR3 sequence reads: CASSVREDNQPQHF. The CDR3 DNA sequence: TGTGCCAGCAGTGTGAGGGAAGACAATCAGCCCCAGCATTTT.

This chain links TRBV6-6 with TRBJ1-2; D might be TRBD1 (6 bases). CDR1 is MNHNY, CDR2 SVGAGI, per germline (reference sequence). The CDR3 has 13 amino acids. Trimming took 6 bases from V and 4 from J, leaving 12 bases between them. The CDR3 here is CASRPDSVYGYTF. As DNA, the CDR3 is TGTGCCAGCAGGCCGGACAGCGTCTATGGCTACACCTTC.

The table lists this clone with a few counts. The rearrangement uses TRBV19 and TRBJ1-2; D unclear. Germline V gene data show CDR1 as LNHDA and CDR2 as SQIVND (reference sequence). The ends were cut back, 3 bases at V and 7 bases at J, with 12 bases in the middle. The CDR3 extends over 13 amino acids. The CDR3 coding sequence is TGTGCCAGTAGTATGAGGGAGGATAGTGGCTACACCTTC. Amino acids: CASSMREDSGYTF.

This clone was observed a few times. This chain uses TRBV6-5 with TRBJ2-7, with a possible D match to TRBD1 (6 bases). The CDR3 contains 11 residues. Germline CDR1 reads MNHEY; CDR2 reads SVGAGI. Between the trimmed V and J ends, which lost 9 bases and 2 bases, there was a span of 8 bases. The CDR3 reads CARGQPYEQYF. In nucleotides, the CDR3 is TGTGCCAGAGGACAGCCCTACGAGCAGTACTTC.

This clone was detected once. V gene TRBV7-2 combines with J gene TRBJ2-3; D remains unclear. Trimming left V 1 base short and J 4 bases short, with 9 bases between. CDR1 SGHTA and CDR2 FQGNSA come from the germline V gene. The CDR3 is made up of 14 amino acids. The CDR3 loop is CASSLGWQSDTQYF. CDR3 nucleotides: TGTGCCAGCAGCTTAGGGTGGCAGTCAGATACGCAGTATTTT.

The chain joins TRBV28 to TRBJ2-7; TRBD1 matches at 7 bases. V dropped 5 bases and J dropped 3; count of bases not matched to a gene: 7. This CDR3 has 14 amino acids. CDR1 is MDHEN, CDR2 SYDVKM, per germline. The CDR3 protein is CASSDREGRYEQYF. CDR3 DNA: TGTGCCAGCAGTGACAGGGAAGGGCGCTACGAGCAGTACTTC.

The chain couples TRBV29-1 to TRBJ2-5, with TRBD2 as a possible D gene (7 bases). This CDR3 region has 14 residues. CDR1 is SQVTM, CDR2 ANQGSEA, per germline. The V gene lost 7 bases and the J gene lost 5 bases, with 20 bases spanning the gap. CDR3 coding DNA: TGCAGCGCGAAAGAGGGGGGGCGCGGGGAGACCCAGTACTTC. Its protein product is CSAKEGGRGETQYF.

The chain has TRBV7-9 and TRBJ2-3; 7 nucleotides align to TRBD2. CDR1 is SEHNR and CDR2 is FQNEAQ in the germline V gene (reference sequence). The ends lost 10 bases at V and 0 bases at J; junction bases unmatched: 4. The CDR3 spans 13 residues. CDR3 nucleotides: TGTGCCACGATTAGCGGGAGCACAGATACGCAGTATTTT. Protein product: CATISGSTDTQYF.

This chain joins TRBV6-1 and TRBJ2-3, with TRBD2 identical over 10 bases. After removal of 3 bases from V and 14 bases from J, the junction contained 8 bases not matched to a gene. Germline-derived CDR1 and CDR2 are MNHNS and SASEGT. This CDR3 comprises 13 residues. In nucleotides, the CDR3 is TGTGCCAGCAGTGACCAGCGGGGGGGCCTGCTGTATTTT. Amino acids: CASSDQRGGLLYF.